Ten or more counts support the clone carrying this TCR beta chain. The record originates from a study of T-cell reconstitution after alpha-beta-depleted transplantation in children. This CDR3 contains 11 residues. The ends were cut back, 6 bases at V and 10 bases at J, with 13 bases in the middle. Germline CDR1 reads SQVTM; CDR2 reads ANQGSEA. Molecular barcoding with unique molecular identifiers was used for the TCRbeta library. One entry per CDR3 protein results from TCRdb running MiXCR on the PCR reads. Of about 610,000 distinct CDR3 sequences listed, approximately 10% are singletons. The sequence came from a human donor who donated a stem cell graft to a child with acute myeloid leukemia. Sample: PBMCs from the stem cell graft donor, taken from the stem cell graft. The chain carries TRBV29-1 and TRBJ2-1; D might be TRBD1 (6 bases). In DNA, the CDR3 is TGCAGCGTAGACCGGGGACACGAGCAGTTCTTC. Translated, it gives CSVDRGHEQFF.